The rows below give T cell receptor beta chains drawn from one sample of a study of blood T cell repertoires in COVID-19. Assay: immunoSEQ multiplex PCR; the TCRdb copy retains only in-frame clones and omits some. The sample carries roughly 200,000 clones, roughly 90% recorded once. The specimen sequenced was peripheral blood. Every receptor here comes from a man in his forties with acute or convalescent COVID-19. Both conserved end residues are part of each CDR3. The D gene is left open where the match is weak. A clone size is listed for some rows: how often the clone was seen (once, few, many), or a class if it is expanded.

abundance,d_gene,j_gene,v_gene,CDR3aa,CDR3nt
.,TRBD1,TRBJ1-6,TRBV20-1,CSASFRDRGLNSPLHF,TGCAGTGCTAGTTTCCGGGACAGGGGGCTGAATTCACCCCTCCACTTT
.,.,TRBJ1-2,TRBV7-2,CASSLGGSGNYGYTF,TGTGCCAGCAGCTTAGGGGGTTCGGGGAACTATGGCTACACCTTC
.,TRBD2,TRBJ2-5,TRBV7-2,CATRPAGSRETQYF,TGTGCCACAAGACCAGCGGGGTCGCGAGAGACCCAGTACTTC
.,TRBD2,TRBJ2-7,TRBV28,CASSFDSLAGDYEQYF,TGTGCCAGCAGTTTTGATTCGCTAGCGGGGGATTACGAGCAGTACTTC
.,.,TRBJ1-1,TRBV3-1/TRBV3-2,CASSQFMNTEAFF,TGTGCCAGCAGCCAATTCATGAACACTGAAGCTTTCTTT
.,TRBD1,TRBJ1-4,TRBV18,CASSPLGTGEEKLFF,TGTGCCAGCTCACCTTTAGGGACAGGGGAGGAAAAACTGTTTTTT
.,TRBD1,TRBJ1-3,TRBV18,CASSSKTGFNSGNTIYF,TGTGCCAGCTCATCTAAGACAGGGTTCAACTCTGGAAACACCATATATTTT
.,.,TRBJ2-2,TRBV7-2,CASSFAGNAGELFF,TGTGCCAGCAGCTTCGCGGGGAACGCCGGGGAGCTGTTTTTT
once,TRBD2,TRBJ2-5,TRBV5-1,CASSSGLAGGEETQYF,TGCGCCAGCAGCTCGGGACTAGCGGGGGGTGAGGAGACCCAGTACTTC
.,.,TRBJ2-1,TRBV5-6,CATRRADDEQFF,TGTGCCACTCGGAGGGCAGACGATGAGCAGTTCTTC
.,TRBD1,TRBJ2-2,TRBV27,CASSDGTGVTGELFF,TGTGCCAGCAGTGACGGGACAGGGGTAACCGGGGAGCTGTTTTTT
.,.,TRBJ2-1,TRBV9,CASSVAGRAPYNEQFF,TGTGCCAGCAGCGTTGCGGGGAGAGCCCCATACAATGAGCAGTTCTTC
.,.,TRBJ1-4,TRBV5-1,CASSLGRTNEKLFF,TGCGCCAGCAGCTTGGGGCGGACTAATGAAAAACTGTTTTTT
.,.,TRBJ2-4,TRBV7-2,CASSAQEFRNGIAKNIQYF,TGTGCCAGCAGCGCACAGGAGTTTAGAAATGGCATAGCCAAAAACATTCAGTACTTC
few,.,TRBJ1-1,TRBV5-1,CASSLSAGSTEAFF,TGCGCCAGCAGCTTATCGGCAGGGTCCACTGAAGCTTTCTTT
.,.,TRBJ2-7,TRBV6-5,CASSLGQSYEQYF,TGTGCCAGCAGTCTCGGACAGTCCTACGAGCAGTACTTC
.,.,TRBJ1-3,TRBV7-9,CASSFPRGRDSGNTIYF,TGTGCCAGCAGCTTCCCCAGGGGTCGGGACTCTGGAAACACCATATATTTT
.,.,TRBJ2-3,TRBV29-1,CSALPNESQYF,TGCAGCGCCCTCCCTAATGAATCGCAGTATTTT
once,TRBD1,TRBJ1-1,TRBV6-5,CAIRDRLTNTEAFF,TGTGCCATCAGGGACAGGCTTACGAACACTGAAGCTTTCTTT
.,.,TRBJ1-5,TRBV30,CASGHLNQPQHF,TGTGCCTCCGGACACTTGAATCAGCCCCAGCATTTT
.,.,TRBJ2-7,TRBV13,CASSLIRSSYEQYF,TGTGCCAGCAGCTTAATTCGCAGCTCCTACGAGCAGTACTTC
.,.,TRBJ1-2,TRBV15,CATSSTRGYGYTF,TGTGCCACCAGCAGCACGCGAGGATATGGCTACACCTTC
.,TRBD1,TRBJ1-3,TRBV4-1,CASSQVGQGAGNTIYF,TGCGCCAGCAGCCAAGTAGGGCAGGGGGCTGGAAACACCATATATTTT
.,TRBD1,TRBJ2-7,TRBV6-5,CASSIQGAYEQYF,TGTGCCAGCAGTATACAGGGGGCCTACGAGCAGTACTTC
.,TRBD1,TRBJ2-7,TRBV29-1,CSVETGVGVAYEQYF,TGCAGCGTTGAGACAGGGGTTGGGGTAGCCTACGAGCAGTACTTC
.,TRBD1,TRBJ1-1,TRBV7-8,CASSLGGGAGGRSTEAFF,TGTGCCAGCAGCTTAGGAGGGGGCGCCGGTGGCCGAAGCACTGAAGCTTTCTTT
.,TRBD1,TRBJ1-1,TRBV7-9,CASRGQGRGNTEAFF,TGTGCCAGCCGCGGACAGGGGAGGGGGAACACTGAAGCTTTCTTT
once,TRBD1,TRBJ2-7,TRBV10-3,CAISAPGTASYEQYF,TGTGCCATCAGTGCCCCCGGGACAGCCTCCTACGAGCAGTACTTC
.,TRBD1,TRBJ2-7,TRBV6-5,CASTKTGTGIYEQYF,TGTGCCAGCACCAAAACAGGGACAGGGATCTACGAGCAGTACTTC
few,TRBD1,TRBJ1-6,TRBV7-8,CASSLEGTGNSPLHF,TGTGCCAGCAGCTTAGAGGGGACAGGTAATTCACCCCTCCACTTT
.,TRBD1,TRBJ1-5,TRBV5-6,CASSPRFGTGNSNQPQHF,TGTGCCAGCAGCCCTCGGTTCGGGACAGGGAATTCCAATCAGCCCCAGCATTTT
.,.,TRBJ2-5,TRBV13,CASSFQAGVRTQYF,TGTGCCAGCAGCTTCCAAGCGGGCGTCAGGACCCAGTACTTC
.,TRBD1,TRBJ1-6,TRBV7-9,CASSSRDRELNSPLHF,TGTGCCAGCAGTTCACGCGACAGGGAGCTTAATTCACCCCTCCACTTT
.,.,TRBJ1-1,TRBV27,CASSWAGDTEAFF,TGTGCCAGCAGTTGGGCAGGGGACACTGAAGCTTTCTTT
once,.,TRBJ1-2,TRBV19,CASSINRVSGYTF,TGTGCCAGTAGTATCAACAGGGTGAGTGGCTACACCTTC
once,TRBD1,TRBJ1-3,TRBV28,CASSSSGTGEGNTIYF,TGTGCCAGCAGTTCCTCCGGGACAGGGGAAGGAAACACCATATATTTT
.,.,TRBJ2-7,TRBV4-3,CASSQGLGQTYEQYF,TGCGCCAGCAGCCAAGGACTAGGCCAAACCTACGAGCAGTACTTC
.,.,TRBJ1-1,TRBV2,CASRGTSTEAFF,TGTGCCAGCAGAGGGACAAGCACTGAAGCTTTCTTT
.,TRBD1,TRBJ1-3,TRBV2,CASLFDRGPSTIYF,TGTGCCAGCCTGTTCGACAGGGGGCCGAGCACCATATATTTT
.,.,TRBJ2-2,TRBV7-9,CASSFTSTGELFF,TGTGCCAGCAGCTTTACCAGTACCGGGGAGCTGTTTTTT
.,.,TRBJ1-3,TRBV6-5,CASSPPTGGNTIYF,TGTGCCAGCAGTCCCCCGACAGGAGGAAACACCATATATTTT
.,TRBD1,TRBJ2-5,TRBV5-1,CASSLAQGALETQYF,TGCGCCAGCAGCTTGGCTCAGGGGGCGCTTGAGACCCAGTACTTC